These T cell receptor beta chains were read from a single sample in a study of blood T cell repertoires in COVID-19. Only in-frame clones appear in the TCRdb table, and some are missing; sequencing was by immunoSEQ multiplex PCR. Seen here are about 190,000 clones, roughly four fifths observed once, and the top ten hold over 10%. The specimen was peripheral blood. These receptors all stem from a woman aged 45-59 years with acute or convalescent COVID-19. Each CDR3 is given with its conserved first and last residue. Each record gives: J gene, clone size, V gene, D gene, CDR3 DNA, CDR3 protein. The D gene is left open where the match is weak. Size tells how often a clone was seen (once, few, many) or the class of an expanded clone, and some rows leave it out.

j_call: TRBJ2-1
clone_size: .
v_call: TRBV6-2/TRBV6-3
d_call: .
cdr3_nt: TGTGCCAGCAGTTACGGGCCTAGCGCGTACAATGAGCAGTTCTTC
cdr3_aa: CASSYGPSAYNEQFF

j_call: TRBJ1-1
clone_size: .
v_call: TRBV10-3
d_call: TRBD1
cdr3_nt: TGTGCCATCAGTGGGGGACAGGGGGCTGAAGCTTTCTTT
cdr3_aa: CAISGGQGAEAFF

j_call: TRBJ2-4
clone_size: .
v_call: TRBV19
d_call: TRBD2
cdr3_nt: TGTGCCAGTAGTATGGTAATTGGGACTAGCGAATTAGCCAAAAACATTCAGTACTTC
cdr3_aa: CASSMVIGTSELAKNIQYF

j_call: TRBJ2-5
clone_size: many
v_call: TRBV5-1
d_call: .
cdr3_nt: TGCGCCAGCAGCTTTCAGGCTCAACAAGAGACCCAGTACTTC
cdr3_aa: CASSFQAQQETQYF

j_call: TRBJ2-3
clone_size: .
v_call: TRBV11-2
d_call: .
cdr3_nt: TGTGCCAGCAGCTTTTATGGCGGGCTTAGCACAGATACGCAGTATTTT
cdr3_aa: CASSFYGGLSTDTQYF

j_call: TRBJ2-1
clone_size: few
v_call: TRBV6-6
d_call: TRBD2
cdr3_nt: TGTGCCAGCAGTAAAAGCGGGAGCTCCTACAATGAGCAGTTCTTC
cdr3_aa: CASSKSGSSYNEQFF

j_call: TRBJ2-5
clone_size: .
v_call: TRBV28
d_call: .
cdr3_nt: TGTGCCAGCAGTTTGAACAGGGCGCAAGAGACCCAGTACTTC
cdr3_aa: CASSLNRAQETQYF

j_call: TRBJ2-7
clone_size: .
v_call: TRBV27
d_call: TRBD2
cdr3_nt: TGTGCCAGCAGTTTATCGGCCCGGGGGAGGGCCTACGAGCAGTACTTC
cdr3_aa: CASSLSARGRAYEQYF

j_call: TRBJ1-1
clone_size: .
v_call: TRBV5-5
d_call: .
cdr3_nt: TGTGCCAGCAGCTTGGGGATGGGGAGCACTGAAGCTTTCTTT
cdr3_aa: CASSLGMGSTEAFF

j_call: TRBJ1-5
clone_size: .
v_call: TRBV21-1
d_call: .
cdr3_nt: TGTGCCAGCAGCACCACGGGACAGGGTCCTTATAGCAATCAGCCCCAGCATTTT
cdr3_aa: CASSTTGQGPYSNQPQHF

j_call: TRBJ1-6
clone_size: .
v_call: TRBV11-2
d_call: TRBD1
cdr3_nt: TGTGCCAGCAGCTTTCAGGGGGTCTCCTATAATTCACCCCTCCACTTT
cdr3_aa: CASSFQGVSYNSPLHF

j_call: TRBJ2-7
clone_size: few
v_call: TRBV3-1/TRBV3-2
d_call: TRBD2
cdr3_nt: TGTGCCAGCAGCCAAGATCGCCTAGCGGGGAGGTCGAGCGAGCAGTACTTC
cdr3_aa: CASSQDRLAGRSSEQYF

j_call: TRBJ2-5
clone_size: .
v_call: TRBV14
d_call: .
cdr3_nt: TGTGCCAGCAGCCAAGAGCTAAGAGAGACCCAGTACTTC
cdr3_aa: CASSQELRETQYF

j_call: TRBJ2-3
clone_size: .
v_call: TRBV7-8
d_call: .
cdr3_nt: TGTGCCAGCAGCTTTGGGCAAACCATTAGCACAGATACGCAGTATTTT
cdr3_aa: CASSFGQTISTDTQYF

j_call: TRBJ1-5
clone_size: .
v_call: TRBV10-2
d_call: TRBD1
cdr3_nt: TGCGCCAGCAGCAGGGGGGATCAGCCCCAGCATTTT
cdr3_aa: CASSRGDQPQHF

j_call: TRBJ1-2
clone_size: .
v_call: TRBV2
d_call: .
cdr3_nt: TGTGCCAGCAGTACACAGGGACGGGATGGCTACACCTTC
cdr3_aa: CASSTQGRDGYTF

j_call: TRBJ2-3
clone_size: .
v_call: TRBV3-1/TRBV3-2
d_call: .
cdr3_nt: TGTGCCAGCAGCCAAGGAGGAGATACGCAGTATTTT
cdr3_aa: CASSQGGDTQYF